This T cell receptor beta chain is drawn from a study of shared clonotypes between healthy human individuals. Across the study: Two women and three men aged 18 to 49 served as donors.

For this clone: As yet, its antigen is unknown.

Trimming cost V 3 bases and J 0 bases, with 15 bases left between them. The CDR3 has 17 residues. The germline V gene encodes CDR1 LNHNV and CDR2 YYDKDF (reference sequence). Assay: immunoSEQ multiplex PCR; the TCRdb copy retains only in-frame clones and omits some. The repertoire holds approximately 1,500,000 clones, with roughly 96% as singletons. The study, taken as a whole, reports: Non-shared clonotypes showed lower generation probabilities than clonotypes common to all four donors. Generally, naive subsets (rather than memory subsets) showed larger estimated richness.

V usage is TRBV15 and J usage is TRBJ1-5; the D is unclear. The sample taken for sequencing was naive CD4+ T cells sorted from blood. Subset specified: CD45RA+ positively selected. The sequence came from a man between 25 and 39 years old in good health. This CDR3 is CATSSRQKGVSNQPQHF. The CDR3 DNA reads TGTGCCACCAGCAGTAGACAAAAAGGTGTTAGCAATCAGCCCCAGCATTTT. The full variable domain, its missing parts supplied by reference TRBV15 and TRBJ1-5, is DAMVIQNPRYQVTQFGKPVTLSCSQTLNHNVMYWYQQKSSQAPKLLFHYYDKDFNNEADTPDNFQSRRPNTSFCFLDIRSPGLGDTAMYLCATSSRQKGVSNQPQHFGDGTRLSIL.